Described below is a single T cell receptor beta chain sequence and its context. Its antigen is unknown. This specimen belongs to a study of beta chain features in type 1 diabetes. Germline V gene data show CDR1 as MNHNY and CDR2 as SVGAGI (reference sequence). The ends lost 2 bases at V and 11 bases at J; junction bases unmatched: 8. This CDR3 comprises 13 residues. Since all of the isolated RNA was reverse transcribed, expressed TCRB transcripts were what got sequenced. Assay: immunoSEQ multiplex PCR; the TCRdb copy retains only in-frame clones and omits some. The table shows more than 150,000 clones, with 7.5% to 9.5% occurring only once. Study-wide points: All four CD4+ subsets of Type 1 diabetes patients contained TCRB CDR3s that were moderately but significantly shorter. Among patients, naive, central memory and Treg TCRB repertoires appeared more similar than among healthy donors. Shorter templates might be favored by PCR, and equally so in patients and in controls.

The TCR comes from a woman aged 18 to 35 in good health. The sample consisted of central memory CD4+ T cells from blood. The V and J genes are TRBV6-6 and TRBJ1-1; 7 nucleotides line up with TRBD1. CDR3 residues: CASSYEVGRGAFF. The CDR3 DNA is TGTGCCAGCAGTTACGAGGTGGGCAGGGGGGCTTTCTTT.